These T cell receptor beta chains were read from a single sample in a study of long-term antiretroviral therapy in people with HIV. TCRdb's table, derived via immunoSEQ multiplex PCR, lists solely in-frame clones and lacks some. The table shows about 33,000 clones, with about 95% occurring only once. This specimen was unsorted PBMCs, taken 6.5 to 6.6 years after starting antiretroviral therapy. All receptors derive from a man under 40 with HIV. CDR3s include the opening cysteine and the closing phenylalanine or tryptophan. A D gene is named only where the DNA matches it firmly. Some rows have no size entry. The others give once, few or many, or a class for an expanded clone.

NA,TRBJ2-3,TRBV4-1,NA,CASSPTGSQGFGTDTQYF,TGCGCCAGCAGCCCAACCGGTTCACAGGGTTTCGGCACAGATACGCAGTATTTT
NA,TRBJ2-1,TRBV7-9,NA,CASSPGPSKQFF,TGTGCCAGCAGCCCAGGGCCGTCTAAGCAGTTCTTC
NA,TRBJ2-5,TRBV10-1,NA,CASSGSLETQYF,TGCGCCAGCAGTGGGAGCCTGGAGACCCAGTACTTC
NA,TRBJ2-1,TRBV9,NA,CASSSRGGYNEQFF,TGTGCCAGCAGCTCCCGTGGGGGGTACAATGAGCAGTTCTTC
once,TRBJ2-1,TRBV5-1,NA,CASSLYGSSYNEQFF,TGCGCCAGCAGCTTGTATGGGAGCTCCTACAATGAGCAGTTCTTC
NA,TRBJ2-7,TRBV7-9,NA,CASSFRPYEQYF,TGTGCCAGCAGCTTCAGACCCTACGAGCAGTACTTC
NA,TRBJ2-2,TRBV27,TRBD2,CASSGGTSGIFGELFF,TGTGCCAGCAGTGGGGGGACTAGCGGGATCTTCGGGGAGCTGTTTTTT
NA,TRBJ1-5,TRBV2,NA,CASRSQDYSNQPQHF,TGTGCCAGTCGGTCACAGGATTATAGCAATCAGCCCCAGCATTTT
NA,TRBJ1-1,TRBV7-9,NA,CASSRGRGTEAFF,TGTGCCAGCAGCCGAGGACGGGGGACTGAAGCTTTCTTT
NA,TRBJ2-5,TRBV28,NA,CASSGLRGGETQYF,TGTGCCAGCAGTGGATTGAGGGGGGGTGAGACCCAGTACTTC